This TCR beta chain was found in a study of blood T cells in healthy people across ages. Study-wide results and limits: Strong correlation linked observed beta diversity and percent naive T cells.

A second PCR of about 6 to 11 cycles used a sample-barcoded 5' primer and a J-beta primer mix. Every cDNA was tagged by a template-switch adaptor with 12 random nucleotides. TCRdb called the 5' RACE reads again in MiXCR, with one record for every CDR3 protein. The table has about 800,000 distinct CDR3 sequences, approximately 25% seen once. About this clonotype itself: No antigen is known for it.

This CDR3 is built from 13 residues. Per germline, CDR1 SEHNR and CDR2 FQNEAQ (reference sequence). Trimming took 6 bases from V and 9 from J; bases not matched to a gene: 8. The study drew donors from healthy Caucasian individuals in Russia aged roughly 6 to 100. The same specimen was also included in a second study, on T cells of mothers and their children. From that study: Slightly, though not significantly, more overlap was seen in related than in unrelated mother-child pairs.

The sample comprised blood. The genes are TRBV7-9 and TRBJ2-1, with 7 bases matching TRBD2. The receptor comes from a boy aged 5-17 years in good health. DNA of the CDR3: TGTGCCAGCAGACTTAGGACTAGTCCTGAGCAGTTCTTC. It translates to CASRLRTSPEQFF.